Following are 19 T cell receptor beta chains from one sample sequenced in a study of cytomegalovirus exposure and HLA in healthy donors. Generated by immunoSEQ multiplex PCR, the TCRdb table keeps only in-frame clones and is missing some. The sample has hundreds of thousands of clones, roughly 87% seen once. Sequenced material: PBMCs. The receptors stem from a man aged 18 to 29 in good health and CMV-seropositive.

A remark on this clone: Its ends do not fully match the called genes, so a read error is possible. This chain's CDR3 is CASSGGSGLRDSRF. For the CDR3, the DNA is TGCGCCAGCAGTGGGGGCAGCGGGCTCCGGGACAGCCGTTTC. V and J are TRBV10-2 and TRBJ2-7, with a tentative D call TRBD1 (7 bases). Germline V gene sequence: CDR1 WSHSY, CDR2 SAAADI. The CDR3 runs to 14 residues.

This chain joins TRBV6-5 and TRBJ1-2; 8 bases line up with TRBD1. V trimming: 6 bases; J trimming: 7 bases; junction bases outside the gene matches: 13. CDR1 MNHEY and CDR2 SVGAGI come from the germline V gene. This CDR3 is built from 15 residues. CDR3 residues: CASSRPPTGESGYTF. The CDR3 DNA follows: TGTGCCAGCAGCCGACCCCCGACAGGGGAGAGTGGCTACACCTTC.

The chain joins TRBV29-1 to TRBJ2-1; D possibly corresponds to TRBD2 (6 bases). The CDR3 is 16 residues long. Germline values: CDR1 SQVTM, CDR2 ANQGSEA. V was shortened by 0 bases and J by 1 base, with 13 bases between the two germline ends. CDR3 sequence (DNA): TGCAGCGTTGAAGATTTCCAGCGGGTATCCTACAATGAGCAGTTCTTC. Its translation is CSVEDFQRVSYNEQFF.

This rearrangement joins TRBV11-2 to TRBJ2-2; 11 positions match TRBD2. The CDR3 is 17 residues long. Germline V CDR1 and CDR2: SGHAT, FQNNGV. V dropped 5 bases and J dropped 0; count of bases not matched to a gene: 5. Here the CDR3 reads CASSGLAGYSNTGELFF. CDR3 nucleotide sequence: TGTGCCAGCAGCGGACTAGCGGGCTATTCGAACACCGGGGAGCTGTTTTTT.

This clone was detected a few times. Other nucleotide sequences from this sample produce the same CDR3. The chain employs TRBV29-1 and TRBJ2-7; TRBD2 might be the D (6 bases). CDR1 is SQVTM and CDR2 is ANQGSEA in the germline V gene. Between the trimmed V and J ends, which lost 5 bases and 0 bases, there was a span of 11 bases. This CDR3 has 13 residues. Here the CDR3 reads CSVSGGSSYEQYF. In nucleotides, the CDR3 is TGCAGCGTTTCAGGAGGGAGCTCCTACGAGCAGTACTTC.

The CDR3 DNA reads TGTGCCAGCAGCGTAGGAGGCCTCCCCGGCGGCGATACGCAGTATTTT. It specifies CASSVGGLPGGDTQYF. This chain uses TRBV9 with TRBJ2-3; D gene unclear. Trimming removed 0 bases at V and 6 bases at J, with 17 bases between. This CDR3 comprises 16 residues. The V gene's germline CDR1 is SGDLS and CDR2 YYNGEE.

This clone was seen just once. The chain couples TRBV7-2 to TRBJ2-1; 8 bases are shared with TRBD2. This CDR3 spans 16 amino acids. Germline CDR1 is SGHTA and CDR2 is FQGNSA. Trimming took 4 bases from V and 0 from J; bases not matched to a gene: 5. The CDR3 sequence is CASSWNRGGSYNEQFF. The CDR3 DNA reads TGTGCCAGCAGCTGGAATCGGGGGGGCTCCTACAATGAGCAGTTCTTC.

The V call is TRBV28, the J call TRBJ2-1; 9 nucleotides align to TRBD2. CDR1 MDHEN and CDR2 SYDVKM come from the germline V gene. This CDR3 has 16 residues. V was pared by 3 bases and J by 5 bases, with 8 bases of the junction left unmatched. CDR3 in DNA: TGTGCCAGCAGTTTTTGGCGGGAGGGGCTGGACAATGAGCAGTTCTTC. Its protein is CASSFWREGLDNEQFF.

Only a few counts were recorded for this clone. The chain recombines TRBV30 with TRBJ2-7; TRBD1 is a possible D gene (5 bases). This CDR3 is built from 13 residues. The germline gives CDR1 GTSNPN, CDR2 SVGIG (reference sequence). Trimming removed 0 bases from V and 5 bases from J, with 11 bases in between. Here the CDR3 reads CAWSVSGFHEQYF. The CDR3 coding sequence is TGTGCCTGGAGTGTATCAGGGTTCCACGAGCAGTACTTC.

This clone was observed a few times. This chain's CDR3 is CASSQVGSGLGVGEQYF. For the CDR3, the DNA is TGTGCCAGCAGCCAAGTCGGGTCCGGACTAGGGGTAGGAGAGCAGTACTTC. The chain couples TRBV14 to TRBJ2-7; TRBD2 agrees at 7 bases. In germline, CDR1 is SGHDN, CDR2 FVKESK. The J segment lost 7 bases and the V segment lost 1 base, leaving 16 bases of the junction unmatched. The CDR3 length is 17 residues.

The chain uses TRBV27 and TRBJ2-5, with 7 bases matching TRBD1. V was pared by 0 bases and J by 6 bases, with 10 bases of the junction left unmatched. CDR3 length: 16 residues. Looked up from germline, CDR1 is MNHEY and CDR2 is SMNVEV (reference sequence). The CDR3 DNA is TGTGCCAGCAGTTTATCGCTCGCGACAGGGCGAAAGACCCAGTACTTC. It is translated as CASSLSLATGRKTQYF.

The V and J genes are TRBV5-8 and TRBJ2-7; D might be TRBD2 (6 bases). Trimming shortened V by 4 bases and J by 1 base, and 18 bases separated the two germline ends. CDR1 and CDR2 from the germline V gene are SGHTS and YDEGEE. The CDR3 is 16 residues long. DNA of the CDR3: TGTGCCAGCAGCCCAGTGGTGGGACTCCAATCCTACGAGCAGTACTTC. This encodes CASSPVVGLQSYEQYF.

The chain links TRBV5-6 to TRBJ1-4; D is unclear. V lost 1 base to trimming and J lost 8 bases, with 9 bases between them. From germline, CDR1 is SGHDT and CDR2 YYEEEE. The CDR3 runs to 13 residues. CDR3: CASSLSAGEKLFF. DNA of the CDR3: TGTGCCAGCAGCTTGTCGGCTGGCGAAAAACTGTTTTTT.

The V and J genes are TRBV6-5 and TRBJ2-3; 8 bases are a match to TRBD2. With 6 bases clipped from V and 4 bases from J, the junction kept 9 bases outside the gene matches. This CDR3 is 15 amino acids long. Germline V gives CDR1 MNHEY, CDR2 SVGAGI. CDR3 sequence (DNA): TGTGCCAGCAGGCGACTAAGCGGGAGTCCAGATACGCAGTATTTT. This codes for CASRRLSGSPDTQYF.

The chain is built from TRBV2 and TRBJ2-7; a possible D gene is TRBD2 (5 bases). The CDR3 spans 14 residues. V was clipped by 3 bases and J by 0 bases, with 9 bases between them. Germline V gene data show CDR1 as SNHLY and CDR2 as FYNNEI. The CDR3, as DNA: TGTGCCAGCAGTGAGATGGGGAGCTCCTACGAGCAGTACTTC. This encodes CASSEMGSSYEQYF.

The rearrangement links TRBV6-1 to TRBJ2-6; no clear D. V lost 2 bases to trimming and J lost 6 bases, with 5 bases between them. Germline CDR1 reads MNHNS; CDR2 reads SASEGT. There are 13 residues in the CDR3. Here the CDR3 reads CASSETEANVLTF. Here the CDR3 DNA reads TGTGCCAGCAGTGAAACAGAGGCCAACGTCCTGACTTTC.

The chain links TRBV27 to TRBJ1-1; weak D call: TRBD1 (5 bases). This CDR3 contains 15 residues. CDR1 is MNHEY, CDR2 SMNVEV, per germline (reference sequence). V was shortened by 0 bases and J by 4 bases, with 12 bases between the two germline ends. CDR3 protein: CASSLSGDGGTEAFF. The DNA of the CDR3 is TGTGCCAGCAGTTTATCAGGGGACGGGGGCACTGAAGCTTTCTTT.

V gene TRBV4-2 combines with J gene TRBJ2-7; 8 positions agree with TRBD2. Losses at the gene ends were 0 bases for V and 4 bases for J; bases not matched to a gene: 8. This CDR3 has 16 residues. Germline CDR1 reads LGHNA; CDR2 reads YNFKEQ. As DNA, the CDR3 is TGTGCCAGCAGCCAAGAGGCTGGGGGCGGGAGGTACGAGCAGTACTTC. Translation gives CASSQEAGGGRYEQYF.

This clone has just one count. This chain joins TRBV19 and TRBJ2-1, with 13 nucleotides matching TRBD2. Germline V lookup: CDR1 LNHDA, CDR2 SQIVND (reference sequence). Trimming at V came to 3 bases and at J to 3 bases, leaving 5 bases not matched to a gene. This CDR3 comprises 17 residues. The CDR3 reads CASSIPTSGRFYNEQFF. In DNA, the CDR3 is TGTGCCAGTAGTATCCCGACTAGCGGGAGGTTCTACAATGAGCAGTTCTTC.